One T cell receptor (beta chain) is described in this entry. This entry belongs to a study of sequential checkpoint blockade in melanoma. Data came from immunoSEQ multiplex PCR; TCRdb stores just in-frame clones and leaves some out. Among about 21,000 clones listed, around 82% were seen once. Specified treatment: randomized to nivolumab then ipilimumab (arm A) or the reverse (arm B). Patients had received no earlier DNA-damaging chemotherapy. Sorted cells were live CD3+CD8+, lacking CD19 and CD56, from PBMCs. Germline V gene data show CDR1 as SGDLS and CDR2 as YYNGEE. This CDR3 spans 16 amino acids. The ends lost 0 bases at V and 0 bases at J; junction bases unmatched: 1.

The TCR comes from a human donor with melanoma. The chain combines TRBV9 with TRBJ2-5; 11 bases match TRBD2. The material was CD8+ T cells sorted from blood (inferred from file names), obtained from a patient given nivolumab and ipilimumab in sequence. CDR3 residues: CASSVGTSGYQETQYF. In DNA, the CDR3 is TGTGCCAGCAGCGTAGGGACTAGCGGGTACCAAGAGACCCAGTACTTC.